The sequence of this T cell receptor (beta chain) was determined in a study of cytomegalovirus exposure and HLA in healthy donors. Looking at the study overall: Earlier work reported some 110 million unique TCR beta sequences from about 200 million T cells.

It was with 60 Vbeta and 13 Jbeta primers that the PCR ran. Authors' analysis steps: Some 12 million shared chains were among the approximately 87 million unique TCR beta chains that a later analysis counted. Libraries were prepared by immunoSEQ multiplex PCR; TCRdb keeps only in-frame clonotypes and omits some of them. V, J and clone size reflect that table, while D and trimming were determined from the DNA. The table shows 200,000 to 250,000 clones, with about 84% occurring only once. Whole-study findings and limits: Later work found that TCR association rates differed between HLA loci; DRB1 had the most and HLA-C the fewest.

With respect to this clone: Its target is unknown.

Sequenced: PBMCs. This clonotype was sampled from a human donor in good health.

This chain's CDR3 is CASSSGTGTPYEQYF. The CDR3 bases are TGTGCCAGCAGCTCAGGGACAGGGACCCCCTACGAGCAGTACTTC. The chain uses TRBV5-5 and TRBJ2-7; 9 bases align to TRBD1. CDR3 length: 15 residues. Germline assignment: CDR1 SGHKS and CDR2 YYEKEE (reference sequence). The junction had 6 bases not matched to a gene; V was cut back by 3 bases and J by 2 bases.